The subject of this entry is one T cell receptor (beta chain). Individuals drawn from approximately 26 US areas were about 18 to 95 years old. The recovered donors of Cohort 3 showed two negative PCRs, clearance, or symptom resolution. CDR1 SGHTA and CDR2 FQGTGA come from the germline V gene. V dropped 6 bases and J dropped 5; count of bases not matched to a gene: 10. The CDR3 length is 15 residues. This sample was taken from a study of blood T cell repertoires in COVID-19. About the study: T cells, B-cell-depleted T cells, or PBMCs provided the cDNA or gDNA that served as material.

Per the original data handling: Amplification from reference gene primers served as the basis for estimated nucleated cell counts. The table came from immunoSEQ multiplex PCR; TCRdb's copy has only in-frame clones and leaves some out. Clone size and the V and J calls come from that table; the DNA yielded D and trimming. The sample lists about 330,000 clones; about nine tenths were seen once. The rearrangement uses TRBV7-3 and TRBJ2-3; 8 nucleotides match TRBD2. This sequence originates from a woman younger than 35 who had recovered from COVID-19. What was sequenced was PBMCs or T cells enriched from blood (not recorded which). CDR3 sequence: CASSVVGGDLDTQYF. Written as DNA, the CDR3 is TGTGCCAGCAGTGTCGTCGGGGGGGACTTAGATACGCAGTATTTT.